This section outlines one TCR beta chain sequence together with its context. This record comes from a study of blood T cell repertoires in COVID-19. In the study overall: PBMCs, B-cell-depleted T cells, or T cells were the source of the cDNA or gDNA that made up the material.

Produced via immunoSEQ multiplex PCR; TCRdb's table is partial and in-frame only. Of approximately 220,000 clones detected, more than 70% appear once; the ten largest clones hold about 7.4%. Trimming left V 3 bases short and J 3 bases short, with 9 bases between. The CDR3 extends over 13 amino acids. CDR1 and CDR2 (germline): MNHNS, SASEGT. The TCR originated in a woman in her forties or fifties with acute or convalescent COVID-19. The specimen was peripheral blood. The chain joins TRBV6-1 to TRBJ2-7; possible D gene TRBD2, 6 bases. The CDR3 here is CASSDLAIYEQYF. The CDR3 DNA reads TGTGCCAGCAGTGATCTAGCGATCTACGAGCAGTACTTC.